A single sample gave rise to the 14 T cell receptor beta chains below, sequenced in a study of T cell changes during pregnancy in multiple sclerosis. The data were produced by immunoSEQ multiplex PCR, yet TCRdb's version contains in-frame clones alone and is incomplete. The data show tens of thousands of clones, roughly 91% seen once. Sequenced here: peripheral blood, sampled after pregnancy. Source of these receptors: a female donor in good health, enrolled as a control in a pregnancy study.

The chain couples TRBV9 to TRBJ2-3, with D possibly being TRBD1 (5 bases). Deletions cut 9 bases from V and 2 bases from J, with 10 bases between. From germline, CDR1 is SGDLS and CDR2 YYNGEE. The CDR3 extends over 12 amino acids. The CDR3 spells CATTGITDTQYF. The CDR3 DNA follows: TGTGCCACAACAGGAATCACAGATACGCAGTATTTT.

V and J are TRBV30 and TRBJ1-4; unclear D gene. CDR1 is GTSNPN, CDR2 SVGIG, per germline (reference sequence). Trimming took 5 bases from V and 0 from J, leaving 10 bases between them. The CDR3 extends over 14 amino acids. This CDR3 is CAWSRLTTNEKLFF. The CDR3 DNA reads TGTGCCTGGTCCCGGTTAACAACTAATGAAAAACTGTTTTTT.

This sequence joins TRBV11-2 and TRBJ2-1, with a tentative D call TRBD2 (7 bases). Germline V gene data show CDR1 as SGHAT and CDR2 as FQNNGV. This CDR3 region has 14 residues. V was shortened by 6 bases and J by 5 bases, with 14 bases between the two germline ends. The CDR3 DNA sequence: TGTGCCAGCAGTCCGGCGGGGGCCAACAATGAGCAGTTCTTC. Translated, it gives CASSPAGANNEQFF.

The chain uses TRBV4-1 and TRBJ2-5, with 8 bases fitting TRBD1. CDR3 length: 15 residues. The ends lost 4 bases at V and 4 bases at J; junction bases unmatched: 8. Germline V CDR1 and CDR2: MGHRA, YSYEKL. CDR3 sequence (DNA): TGCGCCAGCAGCCCCGGGGCAGGGGGCAGAGAGACCCAGTACTTC. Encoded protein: CASSPGAGGRETQYF.

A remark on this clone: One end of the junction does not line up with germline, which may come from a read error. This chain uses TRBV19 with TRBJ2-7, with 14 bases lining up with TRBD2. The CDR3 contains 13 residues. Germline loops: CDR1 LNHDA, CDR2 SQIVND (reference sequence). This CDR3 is CTSRTSGGYEQYF. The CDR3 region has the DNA TGTACCAGTAGGACTAGCGGGGGGTACGAGCAGTACTTC.

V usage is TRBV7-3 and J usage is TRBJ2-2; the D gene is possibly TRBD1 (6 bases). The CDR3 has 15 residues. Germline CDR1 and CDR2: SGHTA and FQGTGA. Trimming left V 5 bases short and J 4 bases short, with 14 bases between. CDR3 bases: TGTGCCAGCAGCCCATCCCCACAGGGCACCGGGGAGCTGTTTTTT. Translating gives CASSPSPQGTGELFF.

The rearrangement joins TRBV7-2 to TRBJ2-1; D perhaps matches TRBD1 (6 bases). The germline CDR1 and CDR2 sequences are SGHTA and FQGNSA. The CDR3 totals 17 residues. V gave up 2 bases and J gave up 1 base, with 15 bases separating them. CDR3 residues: CASSLFSGDVSYNEQFF. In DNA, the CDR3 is TGTGCCAGCAGCTTATTTTCAGGGGATGTGTCCTACAATGAGCAGTTCTTC.

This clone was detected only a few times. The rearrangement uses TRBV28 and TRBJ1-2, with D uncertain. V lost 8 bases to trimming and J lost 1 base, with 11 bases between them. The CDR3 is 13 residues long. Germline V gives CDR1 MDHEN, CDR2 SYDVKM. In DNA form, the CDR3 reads TGTGCCAGCCGGCGGGAGGATAACTATGGCTACACCTTC. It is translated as CASRREDNYGYTF.

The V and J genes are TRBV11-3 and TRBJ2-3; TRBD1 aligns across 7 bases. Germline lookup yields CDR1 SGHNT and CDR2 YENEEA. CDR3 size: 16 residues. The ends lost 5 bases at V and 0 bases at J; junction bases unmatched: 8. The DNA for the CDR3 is TGTGCCAGCAGCCCATCGGGACAGATCAGCACAGATACGCAGTATTTT. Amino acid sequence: CASSPSGQISTDTQYF.

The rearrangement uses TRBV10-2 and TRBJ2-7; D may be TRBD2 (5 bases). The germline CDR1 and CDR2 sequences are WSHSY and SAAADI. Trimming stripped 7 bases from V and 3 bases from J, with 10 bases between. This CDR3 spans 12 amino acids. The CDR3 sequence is CASTADYYEQYF. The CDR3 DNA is TGCGCCAGCACGGCAGACTACTACGAGCAGTACTTC.

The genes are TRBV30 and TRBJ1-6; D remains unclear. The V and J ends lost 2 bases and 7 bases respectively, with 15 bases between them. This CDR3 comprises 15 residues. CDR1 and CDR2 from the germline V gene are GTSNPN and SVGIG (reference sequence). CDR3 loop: CAWSLPRPGNSPLHF. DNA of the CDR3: TGTGCCTGGAGTCTTCCACGACCGGGAAATTCACCCCTCCACTTT.

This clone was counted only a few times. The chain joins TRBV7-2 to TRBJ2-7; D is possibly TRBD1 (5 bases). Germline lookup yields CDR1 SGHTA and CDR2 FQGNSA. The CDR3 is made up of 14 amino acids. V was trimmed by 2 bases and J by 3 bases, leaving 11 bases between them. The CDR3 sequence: CASSLRGLGYEQYF. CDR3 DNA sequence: TGTGCCAGCAGCTTAAGGGGCTTGGGCTACGAGCAGTACTTC.

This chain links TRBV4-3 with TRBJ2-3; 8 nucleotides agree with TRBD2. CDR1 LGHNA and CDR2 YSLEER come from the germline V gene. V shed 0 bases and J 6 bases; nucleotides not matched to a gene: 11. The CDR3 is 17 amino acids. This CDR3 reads CASSQDQRGHPRDTQYF. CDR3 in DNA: TGCGCCAGCAGCCAAGATCAGCGGGGGCACCCCAGGGATACGCAGTATTTT.

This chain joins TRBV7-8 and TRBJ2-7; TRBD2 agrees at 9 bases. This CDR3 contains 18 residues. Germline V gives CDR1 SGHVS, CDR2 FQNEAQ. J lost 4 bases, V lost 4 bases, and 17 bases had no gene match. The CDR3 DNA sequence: TGTGCCAGCAGCTCAGGGGTAGCGGGAGCCCCGAGGGAGTACGAGCAGTACTTC. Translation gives CASSSGVAGAPREYEQYF. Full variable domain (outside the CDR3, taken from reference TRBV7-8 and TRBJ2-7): GAGVSQSPRYKVAKRGQDVALRCDPISGHVSLFWYQQALGQGPEFLTYFQNEAQLDKSGLPSDRFFAERPEGSVSTLKIQRTQQEDSAVYLCASSSGVAGAPREYEQYFGPGTRLTVT.